The rows below give T cell receptor beta chains drawn from one sample of a study of monozygotic twins with inflammatory bowel disease. TCRdb re-called the 5' RACE reads and shows each CDR3 protein once, DNA omitted. In all, the sample yields around 220,000 distinct CDR3 sequences. The sequenced sample was blood. These receptors were obtained from a human donor with ulcerative colitis or Crohn's disease, or a healthy co-twin of an affected twin (not recorded which). Each CDR3 is given with its conserved first and last residue.

>TRBJ2-7|TRBV18|14
CASSPPGRGHEQYF
>TRBJ2-3|TRBV5-1|15
CASSSWGGGADTQYF
>TRBJ1-5|TRBV7-8|14
CASSLVGLNQPQHF
>TRBJ1-5|TRBV20-1|17
CSARPPGQGARYQPQHF
>TRBJ2-7|TRBV27|12
CAMRYGGYEQYF
>TRBJ1-1|TRBV29-1|12
CSGGQGGSEAFF
>TRBJ2-7|TRBV18|12
CASSPLGIEQYF
>TRBJ1-5|TRBV6-2/TRBV6-3|13
CASTPDVNQPQHF
>TRBJ1-2|TRBV29-1|15
CSVEKAGALHYGYTF
>TRBJ2-3|TRBV28|12
CASSSGPDTQYF
>TRBJ2-5|TRBV5-1|17
CASSPPWGSFYEETQYF
>TRBJ2-1|TRBV12-3/TRBV12-4|13
CATQQGAHNEQFF
>TRBJ1-6|TRBV18|17
CASSARADFTPNSPLHF
>TRBJ1-3|TRBV20-1|12
CSASGPGNTIYF
>TRBJ2-2|TRBV15|15
CATSRAGTNTGELFF
>TRBJ1-1|TRBV29-1|12
CSDRTENTEAFF
>TRBJ2-1|TRBV20-1|15
CSAYKRGTKYNEQFF